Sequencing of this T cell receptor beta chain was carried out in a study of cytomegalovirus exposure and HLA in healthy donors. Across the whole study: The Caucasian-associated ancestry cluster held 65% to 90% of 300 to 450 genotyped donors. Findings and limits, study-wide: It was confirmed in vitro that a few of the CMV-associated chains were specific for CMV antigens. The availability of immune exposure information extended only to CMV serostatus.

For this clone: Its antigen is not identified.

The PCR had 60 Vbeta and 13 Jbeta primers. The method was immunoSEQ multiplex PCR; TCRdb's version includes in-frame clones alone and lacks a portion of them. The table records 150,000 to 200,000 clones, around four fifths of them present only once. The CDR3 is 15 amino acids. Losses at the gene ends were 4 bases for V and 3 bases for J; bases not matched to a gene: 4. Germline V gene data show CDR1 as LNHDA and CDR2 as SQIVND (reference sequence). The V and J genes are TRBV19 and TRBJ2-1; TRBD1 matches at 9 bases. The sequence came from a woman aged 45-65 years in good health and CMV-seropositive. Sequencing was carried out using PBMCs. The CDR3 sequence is CASSSTGGIYNEQFF. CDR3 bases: TGTGCCAGTAGTAGCACAGGGGGCATCTACAATGAGCAGTTCTTC.